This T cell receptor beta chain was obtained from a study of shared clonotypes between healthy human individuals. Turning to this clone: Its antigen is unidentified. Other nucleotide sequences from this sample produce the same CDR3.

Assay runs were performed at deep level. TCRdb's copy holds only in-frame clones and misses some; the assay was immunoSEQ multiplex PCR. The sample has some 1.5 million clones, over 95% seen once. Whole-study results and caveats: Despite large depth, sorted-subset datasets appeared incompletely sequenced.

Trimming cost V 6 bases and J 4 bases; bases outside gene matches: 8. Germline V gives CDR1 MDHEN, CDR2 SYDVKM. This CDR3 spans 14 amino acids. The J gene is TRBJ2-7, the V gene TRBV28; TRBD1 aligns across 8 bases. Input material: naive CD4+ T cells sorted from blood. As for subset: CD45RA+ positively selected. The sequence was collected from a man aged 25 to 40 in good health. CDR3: CASSSPGQGYEQYF. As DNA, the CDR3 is TGTGCCAGCAGCTCCCCCGGACAGGGATACGAGCAGTACTTC.